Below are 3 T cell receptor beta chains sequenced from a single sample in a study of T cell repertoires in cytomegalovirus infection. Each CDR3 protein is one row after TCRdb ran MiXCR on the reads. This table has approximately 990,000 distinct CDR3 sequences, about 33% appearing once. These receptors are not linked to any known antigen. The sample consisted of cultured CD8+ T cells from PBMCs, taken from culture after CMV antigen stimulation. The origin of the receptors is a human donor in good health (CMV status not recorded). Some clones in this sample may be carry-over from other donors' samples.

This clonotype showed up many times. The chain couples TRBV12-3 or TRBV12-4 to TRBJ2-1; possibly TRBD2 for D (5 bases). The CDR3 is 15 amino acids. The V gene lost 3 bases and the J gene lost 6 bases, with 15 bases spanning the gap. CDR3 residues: CASSLINVRGNEQFF. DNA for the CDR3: TGTGCCAGCAGTTTGATCAATGTCCGGGGCAATGAGCAGTTCTTC.

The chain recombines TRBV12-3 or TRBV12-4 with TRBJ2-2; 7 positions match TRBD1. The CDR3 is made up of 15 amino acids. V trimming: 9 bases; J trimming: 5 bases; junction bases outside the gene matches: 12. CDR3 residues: CARSSTGPRTGELFF. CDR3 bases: TGTGCCAGGAGCTCGACAGGGCCCAGGACCGGGGAGCTGTTTTTT.

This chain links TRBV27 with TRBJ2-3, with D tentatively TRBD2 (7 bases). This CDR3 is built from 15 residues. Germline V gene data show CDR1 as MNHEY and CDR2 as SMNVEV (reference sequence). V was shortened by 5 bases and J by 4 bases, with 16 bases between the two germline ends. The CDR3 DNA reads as TGTGCCAGCAGTGTTTACGGGGGGCAATCAGATACGCAGTATTTT. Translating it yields CASSVYGGQSDTQYF.